Described below is a single TCR beta chain sequence and its context. Its recognized antigen is unknown. No base quality information exists; no much larger clone differs at one position. This specimen belongs to a study of blood T cell repertoires in COVID-19 (dated by TCRdb to 2019 to 2021). Describing the broader study: Collaborator samples came from the United States, Italy and Spain and covered acute and convalescent phases of COVID-19. Where HLA class I and class II types were available, the types were taken from metadata supplied by the sample provider, not from assay-based typing. Deeply sampled blood TCRbeta repertoires from subjects exposed to, actively infected with, or recovered from COVID-19 were included in the dataset. Samples were obtained from the ongoing ImmuneRACE study (first 160 participants) and from 1,200 or so subjects provided by 6 global collaborators. Sample metadata almost always included a de-identified subject ID, COVID-19 status, age in years and sex. The repertoires were released in a freely available public database intended as a resource for research on the immune response to SARS-CoV-2. The material from the prospective study consisted of cDNA or gDNA derived from T cells, B-cell-depleted T cells, or PBMCs.

The immunoSEQ Assay, a bias-controlled multiplex PCR, was used to amplify TCRbeta CDR3 regions from genomic DNA. Regarding the original processing steps: The number of nucleated cells in each sample was estimated from the amplification of reference gene primers within the assay. Sequence reads were collapsed and filtered to measure the absolute abundance of every unique TCRbeta CDR3 rearrangement. For each sample, productive Simpson clonality was calculated as the square root of Simpson's diversity index over productive rearrangements. TCRdb's version of the immuneACCESS table is confined to in-frame rearrangements and falls short of the full clone set. An unresolved V gene accounts for under half of the shortfall where checked; the remainder is of unknown origin. V and J calls and clone size are as listed in that table; D and trimming were resolved from the DNA. Here the sample has 200,000 or so clones; 80% to 90% occur a single time. The ten largest clones take up around 3.2% of the sample.

The CDR3, from cysteine to phenylalanine, totals 13 residues. The DNA shown is the 39-base CDR3, in frame from base 1. From V the trimming removes 9 bases and from J it removes 8 bases, while the gene matches leave 7 bases of the junction unaccounted for. CDR1 is given as LNHDA and CDR2 as SQIVND, both from the germline V gene (reference sequence). Overall study results and their limits: The quantity of clinical and demographic metadata differed by source and by participant and was supplied without curation.

Enrolling through a virtual design, the prospective study's participants ranged in age from roughly 18 to 89 years and lived across 24 United States geographic areas. To assign participants to cohorts, the prospective study relied on clinical history that participants themselves reported in a screening survey and a study questionnaire. Each participant in the prospective study had whole blood, serum and a nasopharyngeal or oropharyngeal swab collected by mobile phlebotomists. Over a roughly 2-month period, participants in the prospective study had the option of providing additional blood draws and questionnaires. Before DNA extraction, prospective study blood samples were shipped either frozen or at room temperature.

The chain is made from TRBV19 and TRBJ1-6; the junction holds 7 bases that match TRBD1. This receptor was taken from a woman between 18 and 30 years old in a cohort exposed to, infected with or recovered from COVID-19 (not recorded which). Sequenced material: PBMCs or T cells enriched from blood (not recorded which). The DNA reads as follows: TGTGCCAGCCGCGGGACAGTGTATTCACCCCTCCACTTT. Its protein product is CASRGTVYSPLHF.